These 22 T cell receptor beta chains share one sample of origin, sequenced in a study of post-analysis software for immune sequencing data. Study-wide findings and caveats: Five or six TRBV segments, TRBV5-6, TRBV5-1 and TRBV20-1 among them, were found more frequent in patients than controls.

Unique molecular identifiers were present in the TCR beta cDNA libraries. Each CDR3 protein gets one entry after TCRdb re-called the PCR reads with MiXCR. Among roughly 410,000 distinct CDR3 sequences listed, roughly 38% were seen once. These receptors' antigens are unknown. The sequencing sample was made of blood. These receptors all stem from a girl aged 5-17 years with multiple sclerosis.

This clonotype has only a few counts. CDR3 amino acids: CASSRWGTATGPTYEQYF. DNA for the CDR3: TGTGCCAGCAGTCGATGGGGGACAGCCACCGGACCGACCTACGAGCAGTACTTC. The genes are TRBV27 and TRBJ2-7; 7 positions agree with TRBD1. Losses at the gene ends were 5 bases for V and 2 bases for J; bases not matched to a gene: 18. The CDR3 consists of 18 residues. Germline assignment: CDR1 MNHEY and CDR2 SMNVEV (reference sequence).

V usage is TRBV15 and J usage is TRBJ2-2; D call uncertain. The germline V gene has CDR1 LNHNV and CDR2 YYDKDF (reference sequence). This CDR3 contains 13 residues. V was trimmed by 1 base and J by 3 bases, leaving 3 bases between them. For the CDR3, the DNA is TGTGCCACCAGCAGAGGGGACACCGGGGAGCTGTTTTTT. Amino acids: CATSRGDTGELFF.

The chain has TRBV10-3 and TRBJ1-5, with a possible D match to TRBD1 (5 bases). Germline V gives CDR1 ENHRY, CDR2 SYGVKD. The V gene lost 6 bases and the J gene lost 4 bases, with 10 bases spanning the gap. This CDR3 region has 13 residues. The DNA for the CDR3 is TGTGCCATCAGAGAGGGGATGAATCAGCCCCAGCATTTT. Amino acid sequence: CAIREGMNQPQHF.

The V and J genes are TRBV7-3 and TRBJ2-5, with 7 bases fitting TRBD2. CDR3 size: 15 residues. Germline V gives CDR1 SGHTA, CDR2 FQGTGA. Trimming cost V 0 bases and J 1 base; bases outside gene matches: 2. DNA for the CDR3: TGTGCCAGCAGCTTAACGGGAGGGGCCCAAGAGACCCAGTACTTC. It specifies CASSLTGGAQETQYF. The full variable domain, rest sourced from reference TRBV7-3 and TRBJ2-5, is GAGVSQTPSNKVTEKGKYVELRCDPISGHTALYWYRQSLGQGPEFLIYFQGTGAADDSGLPNDRFFAVRPEGSVSTLKIQRTERGDSAVYLCASSLTGGAQETQYFGPGTRLLVL.

In this sample, this clonotype turned up a few times. The J gene is TRBJ1-6, the V gene TRBV4-3; no firm D call. The CDR3 length is 14 residues. V was shortened by 0 bases and J by 10 bases, with 10 bases between the two germline ends. CDR1 and CDR2 (germline): LGHNA, YSLEER. The DNA of the CDR3 is TGCGCCAGCAGCCAAGATAGGGCCCGGTCACCCCTCCACTTT. Translating it yields CASSQDRARSPLHF.

Written as DNA, the CDR3 is TGTGCCACCAAACGCGGGACAGGAGGGTCCCGAAGCACAGATACGCAGTATTTT. As protein: CATKRGTGGSRSTDTQYF. The chain recombines TRBV6-1 with TRBJ2-3; 8 positions agree with TRBD1. CDR3 length: 18 amino acids. Per germline, CDR1 MNHNS and CDR2 SASEGT. The V and J ends lost 10 bases and 0 bases, in that order; junction bases with no gene match: 18.

This chain joins TRBV20-1 and TRBJ2-5; the D gene could be TRBD1 or TRBD2 (5 bases each). The CDR3 spans 14 residues. Between the trimmed V and J ends, which lost 3 bases and 4 bases, there was a span of 15 bases. In germline, CDR1 is DFQATT, CDR2 SNEGSKA (reference sequence). CDR3 sequence reads: CSASGTTGRETQYF. CDR3 coding DNA: TGCAGTGCTAGTGGGACCACGGGCCGAGAGACCCAGTACTTC.

The chain employs TRBV2 and TRBJ1-2; no definite D call. V was pared by 6 bases and J by 8 bases, with 16 bases between. The CDR3 consists of 13 residues. Germline CDR1 reads SNHLY; CDR2 reads FYNNEI. CDR3 DNA sequence: TGTGCCAGCAGCCTCGGGCCTGATCGGGGCTACACCTTC. This translates into CASSLGPDRGYTF.

This clonotype was seen more than once but under ten times. V and J are TRBV10-3 and TRBJ2-3; D gene uncertain. The CDR3 spans 12 residues. V lost 3 bases, J lost 6 bases, and 7 bases lay in between. Germline values: CDR1 ENHRY, CDR2 SYGVKD. CDR3 residues: CAISDKPDTQYF. Here the CDR3 DNA reads TGTGCCATCAGTGATAAACCCGATACGCAGTATTTT.

The chain employs TRBV7-6 and TRBJ1-1, with 8 bases aligning to TRBD1. The J segment lost 11 bases and the V segment lost 4 bases, leaving 12 bases of the junction unmatched. Germline CDR1 reads SGHVS; CDR2 reads FNYEAQ. The length of the CDR3 is 14 residues. The CDR3 DNA reads as TGTGCCAGCAGCTCAACAGACAGGGGCGTTGAGGCTTTCTTT. Residues: CASSSTDRGVEAFF.

This chain uses TRBV9 with TRBJ2-5; possible D gene TRBD2, 6 bases. V was clipped by 4 bases and J by 2 bases, with 21 bases between them. Germline loops: CDR1 SGDLS, CDR2 YYNGEE. This CDR3 region has 17 residues. This CDR3 is CASSRGIDSLRQETQYF. DNA of the CDR3: TGTGCCAGCAGCCGGGGGATTGATAGCTTGAGGCAAGAGACCCAGTACTTC.

The chain uses TRBV28 and TRBJ2-2; D may match TRBD1 or TRBD2 (6 bases each). CDR3 length: 17 amino acids. Germline CDR1 and CDR2: MDHEN and SYDVKM. V was clipped by 6 bases and J by 1 base, with 18 bases between them. CDR3 DNA sequence: TGTGCCAGCAGCCCCGGGGGCTGGGGGAGGAACACCGGGGAGCTGTTTTTT. Translation: CASSPGGWGRNTGELFF.

This clonotype has just a few counts. The V call is TRBV24-1, the J call TRBJ2-1, with D possibly TRBD2 on 5 matching bases. The germline V gene encodes CDR1 KGHDR and CDR2 SFDVKD. The CDR3 contains 13 residues. Trimming took 4 bases from V and 12 from J, leaving 15 bases between them. Here the CDR3 reads CATSDPLGDRQFF. CDR3 DNA: TGTGCCACCAGTGACCCACTAGGCGATCGGCAGTTCTTC.

A few counts support this clonotype. The chain couples TRBV30 to TRBJ2-1, with no clear D. Per germline, CDR1 GTSNPN and CDR2 SVGIG (reference sequence). V was clipped by 7 bases and J by 6 bases, with 7 bases between them. There are 10 residues in the CDR3. CDR3 loop: CAFQINEQFF. CDR3 bases: TGTGCCTTCCAGATCAATGAGCAGTTCTTC.

This clonotype was seen repeatedly, ten times or more. The junction departs from the called germline gene at one end, perhaps through a read error. V and J are TRBV5-1 and TRBJ1-5, with 8 bases matching TRBD1. The CDR3 contains 13 residues. CDR1 and CDR2 from the germline V gene are SGHRS and YFSETQ. The CDR3 bases are TGTGCCAGCAGACAGGGGAGCAATCAGCCCCAGCATTTT. It translates to CASRQGSNQPQHF.

This clonotype came up a few times. The J gene is TRBJ2-7, the V gene TRBV5-1, with 9 bases matching TRBD1. The CDR3 has 14 amino acids. After removal of 4 bases from V and 3 bases from J, the junction contained 5 bases not matched to a gene. The V gene's germline CDR1 is SGHRS and CDR2 YFSETQ. In nucleotides, the CDR3 is TGCGCCAGCAGCCAGGGACAGGGAGGCTACGAGCAGTACTTC. Translating it yields CASSQGQGGYEQYF.

V and J are TRBV11-2 and TRBJ2-1, with TRBD2 matching over 10 bases. V was pared by 11 bases and J by 6 bases, with 13 bases of the junction left unmatched. The CDR3 runs to 15 residues. CDR1 is SGHAT, CDR2 FQNNGV, per germline. CDR3 region: CASHRRTSGFNEQFF. The CDR3 nucleotides are TGTGCCTCCCACCGCCGGACTAGCGGATTCAATGAGCAGTTCTTC. Variable domain in full (rest from reference TRBV11-2 and TRBJ2-1): EAGVAQSPRYKIIEKRQSVAFWCNPISGHATLYWYQQILGQGPKLLIQFQNNGVVDDSQLPKDRFSAERLKGVDSTLKIQPAKLEDSAVYLCASHRRTSGFNEQFFGPGTRLTVL.

The chain carries TRBV7-2 and TRBJ1-6; possibly TRBD1 for D (5 bases). CDR1 and CDR2 from the germline V gene are SGHTA and FQGNSA. Deletions cut 4 bases from V and 10 bases from J, with 17 bases between. This CDR3 has 15 residues. CDR3 loop: CASSSTYSGTSPLHF. The CDR3 region has the DNA TGTGCCAGCAGCTCAACCTATTCGGGGACCTCACCCCTCCACTTT.

This clonotype was seen a few times. CDR3 residues: CASSHADRARGGETQYF. CDR3 nucleotides: TGTGCCAGCAGCCATGCGGATCGGGCAAGAGGGGGGGAGACCCAGTACTTC. V is TRBV3-1 and J is TRBJ2-5; D possibly uses TRBD1 or TRBD2 (6 bases each). The CDR3 totals 17 residues. The germline CDR1 and CDR2 sequences are LGHDT and YNNKEL (reference sequence). V was shortened by 3 bases and J by 5 bases, with 22 bases between the two germline ends.

The chain couples TRBV7-9 to TRBJ2-5; no reliable D call. With 10 bases removed from V and 5 bases from J, the gap between germline ends came to 17 bases. CDR1 is SEHNR, CDR2 FQNEAQ, per germline (reference sequence). The length of the CDR3 is 13 residues. For the CDR3, the DNA is TGTGCCATTGGAGAGGAGCCTCGGGAGACCCAGTACTTC. Translated, it gives CAIGEEPRETQYF.

This clonotype has a handful of counts. V gene TRBV24-1 combines with J gene TRBJ2-1; no definite D call. The ends were cut back, 0 bases at V and 6 bases at J, with 14 bases in the middle. The CDR3 loop spans 16 amino acids. The germline V gene encodes CDR1 KGHDR and CDR2 SFDVKD. CDR3 sequence: CATSDLNSWAPNEQFF. CDR3 nucleotide sequence: TGTGCCACCAGTGATTTGAACTCTTGGGCCCCCAATGAGCAGTTCTTC.

The V call is TRBV12-3 or TRBV12-4, the J call TRBJ2-5; D gene unclear. The length of the CDR3 is 16 residues. V lost 3 bases and J 2 bases, leaving 16 bases between the germline ends. The CDR3 DNA is TGTGCCAGCAGTTTCGGTTCAGGAGTAGGGCAAGAGACCCAGTACTTC. It translates to CASSFGSGVGQETQYF.